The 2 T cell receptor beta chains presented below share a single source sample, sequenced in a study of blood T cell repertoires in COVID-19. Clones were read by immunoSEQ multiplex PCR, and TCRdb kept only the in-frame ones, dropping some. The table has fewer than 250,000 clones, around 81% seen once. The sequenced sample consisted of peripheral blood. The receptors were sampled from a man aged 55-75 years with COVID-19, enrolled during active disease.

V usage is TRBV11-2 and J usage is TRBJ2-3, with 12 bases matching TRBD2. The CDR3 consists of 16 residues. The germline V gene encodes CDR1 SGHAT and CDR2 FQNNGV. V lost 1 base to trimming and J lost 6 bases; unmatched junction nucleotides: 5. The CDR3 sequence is CASSLGASGRVDTQYF. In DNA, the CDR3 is TGTGCCAGCAGCTTAGGGGCTAGCGGGAGGGTTGATACGCAGTATTTT.

In DNA, the CDR3 is TGTGCCAGCAAGAGGGGGGGTACCACAGATACGCAGTATTTT. Amino acids: CASKRGGTTDTQYF. The gene calls are TRBV2 and TRBJ2-3; weak D call: TRBD2 (7 bases). This CDR3 spans 14 amino acids. Germline V gives CDR1 SNHLY, CDR2 FYNNEI. V was pared by 7 bases and J by 2 bases, with 13 bases between. Drawing the rest from reference TRBV2 and TRBJ2-3, the complete variable domain is EPEVTQTPSHQVTQMGQEVILRCVPISNHLYFYWYRQILGQKVEFLVSFYNNEISEKSEIFDDQFSVERPDGSNFTLKIRSTKLEDSAMYFCASKRGGTTDTQYFGPGTRLTVL.